The text below deals with one T cell receptor beta chain. Trimming took off 3 bases at V and 12 bases at J, with 20 bases between the two ends. CDR3 length equals 14 residues. The germline V gene encodes CDR1 LGHNA and CDR2 YSLEER. These data belong to a study of blood T cell repertoires in COVID-19. At the level of the study: Sample material is recorded as cDNA or gDNA derived from T cells, B-cell-depleted T cells, or PBMCs.

Assay: immunoSEQ multiplex PCR; the TCRdb copy retains only in-frame clones and omits some. The table records about 220,000 clones, around 80% of them present only once. The V and J genes are TRBV4-3 and TRBJ1-1; no clear D. The sequenced sample consisted of peripheral blood. The sequence was obtained from a man in his fifties with active or convalescent COVID-19. The CDR3 bases are TGCGCCAGCAGCCAGGAGGGAAGGGAAGGAAGATCTTTCTTT. Its protein is CASSQEGREGRSFF.